The 29 T cell receptor beta chains given below trace back to one sample, sequenced in a study of T cell responses to AZD1222 COVID-19 vaccine (dated by TCRdb to 2020 to 2022). The library was made by the immunoSEQ multiplex PCR assay. Entries here come from immuneACCESS through TCRdb and include only in-frame sequences with V and J called. Some clones fail to appear in such tables; in the studies checked, an unresolved V gene covers under half of the shortfall, and the cause of the remainder is unknown. The sample includes fewer than 200,000 clones, with 94% observed a single time. The ten largest account for 1.5% to 2% of the sample. What this sample's time point label stands for: about 28 days (+/-7) after the second vaccine dose. The specimen comprised peripheral blood, sampled 28 days after the second AZD1222 dose. Receptors were obtained from an adult who received the AZD1222 COVID-19 vaccine.

This CDR3 is CASSLDQHIQYF. Here the CDR3 DNA reads TGCGCCAGCAGCTTGGATCAACACATACAGTACTTC. V is TRBV5-1 and J is TRBJ2-7, with D unclear. V lost 0 bases and J 10 bases, leaving 11 bases between the germline ends. The germline V gene encodes CDR1 SGHRS and CDR2 YFSETQ. CDR3 length equals 12 residues. Variable domain in full (rest from reference TRBV5-1 and TRBJ2-7): KAGVTQTPRYLIKTRGQQVTLSCSPISGHRSVSWYQQTPGQGLQFLFEYFSETQRNKGNFPGRFSGRQFSNSRSEMNVSTLELGDSALYLCASSLDQHIQYFGPGTRLTVT.

The V and J genes are TRBV28 and TRBJ2-7; a possible D gene is TRBD2 (7 bases). The V gene lost 6 bases and the J gene lost 5 bases, with 17 bases spanning the gap. The CDR3 runs to 14 residues. Per the germline V gene, CDR1 is MDHEN and CDR2 is SYDVKM. CDR3 region: CASSPGGPPDEQYF. The CDR3 coding sequence is TGTGCCAGCAGCCCCGGGGGGCCACCCGACGAGCAGTACTTC.

This chain joins TRBV6-5 and TRBJ1-5; D unresolved. The CDR3 covers 14 residues. V shed 6 bases and J shed 6 bases, with 15 bases lying between them. In germline, CDR1 is MNHEY, CDR2 SVGAGI. CDR3 in DNA: TGTGCCAGCAGAGTAAGGTTGGGTCTTCAGCCCCAGCATTTT. The encoded protein is CASRVRLGLQPQHF.

The chain combines TRBV19 with TRBJ1-1, with D possibly being TRBD1 (5 bases). Germline lookup yields CDR1 LNHDA and CDR2 SQIVND (reference sequence). The CDR3 runs 12 residues. Trimming took off 9 bases at V and 6 bases at J, with 14 bases between the two ends. The CDR3 nucleotides read TGTGCCAGACCGGCGGGGGGAGCTGAAGCTTTCTTT. Its translation is CARPAGGAEAFF.

The chain joins TRBV4-2 to TRBJ1-5; the match to TRBD1 covers 9 bases. Germline trimming cut 0 bases from V and 6 bases from J; bases unmatched to any gene: 3. Germline-derived CDR1 and CDR2 are LGHNA and YNFKEQ. The CDR3 extends over 15 amino acids. This chain's CDR3 is CASSQDEQGAQPQHF. In DNA, the CDR3 is TGTGCCAGCAGCCAAGACGAACAGGGGGCTCAGCCCCAGCATTTT.

This sequence joins TRBV24-1 and TRBJ2-2; D unresolved. Per germline, CDR1 KGHDR and CDR2 SFDVKD. Trimming removed 4 bases from V and 6 bases from J, with 5 bases in between. The CDR3 loop spans 12 amino acids. The CDR3 DNA follows: TGTGCCACCAGTGAATCACCCGGGGAGCTGTTTTTT. As protein: CATSESPGELFF.

The rearrangement joins TRBV27 to TRBJ1-6; no clear D gene. The CDR3 loop spans 13 amino acids. CDR1 is MNHEY and CDR2 is SMNVEV in the germline V gene (reference sequence). V was clipped by 10 bases and J by 7 bases, with 14 bases between them. The CDR3 bases are TGTGCCACCGCGGAGCGGGCGAATTCACCCCTCCACTTT. Translation gives CATAERANSPLHF.

This chain joins TRBV5-1 and TRBJ2-5, with TRBD1 identical over 7 bases. Trimming at V came to 0 bases and at J to 5 bases, leaving 4 bases not matched to a gene. Germline V gene sequence: CDR1 SGHRS, CDR2 YFSETQ. This CDR3 is built from 14 residues. CDR3 sequence reads: CASSLALTGETQYF. CDR3 in DNA: TGCGCCAGCAGCTTGGCCCTGACAGGGGAGACCCAGTACTTC.

J is TRBJ2-7 and V is TRBV5-6, with D uncertain. CDR3 length: 13 residues. Germline assignment: CDR1 SGHDT and CDR2 YYEEEE. CDR3 residues: CATSFGPYYEQYF. The CDR3 DNA sequence: TGTGCTACCAGCTTTGGCCCTTACTACGAGCAGTACTTC.

The CDR3 region has the DNA TGTGCCACCAGTGACCCGAGTGCATCTAGCGGTTTCAGGGGAGATACGCAGTATTTT. This gives the protein CATSDPSASSGFRGDTQYF. The chain carries TRBV24-1 and TRBJ2-3, with D perhaps TRBD2 (7 bases). CDR1 is KGHDR and CDR2 is SFDVKD in the germline V gene. V lost 4 bases and J 5 bases, leaving 27 bases between the germline ends. This CDR3 comprises 19 residues.

This chain joins TRBV14 and TRBJ2-5; D remains ambiguous. V lost 0 bases, J lost 5 bases, and 22 bases lay in between. Germline assignment: CDR1 SGHDN and CDR2 FVKESK. CDR3 size: 18 residues. The chain's CDR3 is CASSQEHYATASGETQYF. The CDR3 DNA is TGTGCCAGCAGCCAAGAACATTACGCTACAGCCTCTGGGGAGACCCAGTACTTC.

The table lists this clone with a few counts. The gene calls are TRBV6-1 and TRBJ2-7, with TRBD1 matching over 10 bases. After removal of 2 bases from V and 4 bases from J, the junction contained 2 bases not matched to a gene. The CDR3 runs 14 residues. The germline V gene has CDR1 MNHNS and CDR2 SASEGT. CDR3 DNA sequence: TGTGCCAGCAGTGAACGGACAGGGGGGTACGAGCAGTACTTC. Translating gives CASSERTGGYEQYF.

This clone was recorded only once. V gene TRBV27 combines with J gene TRBJ2-7; D not certain. V was shortened by 5 bases and J by 4 bases, with 15 bases between the two germline ends. This CDR3 region has 14 residues. Germline V gene data show CDR1 as MNHEY and CDR2 as SMNVEV (reference sequence). The CDR3 sequence is CASSPSPLGYEQYF. CDR3 sequence (DNA): TGTGCCAGCAGTCCATCCCCTCTTGGGTACGAGCAGTACTTC.

The chain uses TRBV27 and TRBJ1-2; possibly TRBD1 for D (5 bases). From germline, CDR1 is MNHEY and CDR2 SMNVEV (reference sequence). Trimming removed 4 bases at V and 2 bases at J, with 11 bases between. The CDR3 spans 14 residues. The CDR3 region has the DNA TGTGCCAGCAGTTGGGTCCAGGGAAACTATGGCTACACCTTC. This translates into CASSWVQGNYGYTF.

This clone was found a few times. For the CDR3, the DNA is TGTGCCAGCAGCTTGAATTCGGCCACTGAAGCTTTCTTT. Translation gives CASSLNSATEAFF. The gene calls are TRBV5-6 and TRBJ1-1; D not certain. The CDR3 spans 13 residues. V lost 1 base to trimming and J lost 4 bases, with 8 bases between them. From germline, CDR1 is SGHDT and CDR2 YYEEEE.

The chain couples TRBV10-2 to TRBJ1-1; D is ambiguous. Per germline, CDR1 WSHSY and CDR2 SAAADI. The CDR3 spans 14 residues. V lost 1 base and J 6 bases, leaving 12 bases between the germline ends. The CDR3 sequence: CASSEYPGRAEAFF. The CDR3 region has the DNA TGCGCCAGCAGTGAGTATCCGGGGAGGGCTGAAGCTTTCTTT.

The genes are TRBV15 and TRBJ1-4; D uncertain. The germline V and J ends were trimmed by 2 bases and 5 bases, with 15 bases remaining between them. Germline V gene lookup returns CDR1 LNHNV and CDR2 YYDKDF (reference sequence). The CDR3 loop spans 16 amino acids. The CDR3 DNA sequence: TGTGCCACCAGCAGACCGCCACAGATAAGAAATGAAAAACTGTTTTTT. Translating it yields CATSRPPQIRNEKLFF. The full variable domain, completed using reference TRBV15 and TRBJ1-4, is DAMVIQNPRYQVTQFGKPVTLSCSQTLNHNVMYWYQQKSSQAPKLLFHYYDKDFNNEADTPDNFQSRRPNTSFCFLDIRSPGLGDTAMYLCATSRPPQIRNEKLFFGSGTQLSVL.

The V gene is TRBV6-5, the J gene TRBJ1-6, with 9 bases identical to TRBD1. The germline V gene encodes CDR1 MNHEY and CDR2 SVGAGI. J gave up 5 bases and V 7 bases, and 6 bases lay outside the gene matches. The CDR3 loop spans 15 amino acids. The CDR3 loop is CASNLQGANNSPLHF. As DNA, the CDR3 is TGTGCCAGCAACCTACAGGGGGCAAATAATTCACCCCTCCACTTT.

DNA of the CDR3: TGTGCCAGCAGCCCGAACTCTGAAACCGAAGCTTTCTTT. Translating gives CASSPNSETEAFF. The J gene is TRBJ1-1, the V gene TRBV9; D is unclear. Trimming removed 4 bases at V and 8 bases at J, with 15 bases between. The CDR3 runs to 13 residues. CDR1 SGDLS and CDR2 YYNGEE come from the germline V gene.

The chain carries TRBV3-1 (or the pseudogene TRBV3-2) and TRBJ2-7; 11 nucleotides align to TRBD2. Trimming at V came to 2 bases and at J to 2 bases, leaving 8 bases not matched to a gene. The CDR3 spans 17 residues. Germline V gene lookup returns CDR1 LGHDT and CDR2 YNNKEL (reference sequence). This CDR3 reads CASSQRPTSGATYEQYF. CDR3 DNA: TGTGCCAGCAGCCAAAGGCCGACTAGCGGGGCTACCTACGAGCAGTACTTC.

This chain links TRBV28 with TRBJ2-7; 15 bases agree with TRBD2. CDR1 is MDHEN, CDR2 SYDVKM, per germline. CDR3 length: 16 residues. After removal of 4 bases from V and 6 bases from J, the junction contained 7 bases not matched to a gene. The CDR3 loop is CASSSGLAGGWGEQYF. The CDR3 DNA reads as TGTGCCAGCAGTTCAGGACTAGCGGGAGGGTGGGGCGAGCAGTACTTC.

V gene TRBV4-3 combines with J gene TRBJ1-6; a possible D gene is TRBD1 (5 bases). Germline CDR1 and CDR2: LGHNA and YSLEER. The CDR3 length is 15 residues. The V gene lost 4 bases and the J gene lost 7 bases, with 14 bases spanning the gap. As DNA, the CDR3 is TGCGCCAGCAGCCGACAGACGGTGCTCAATTCACCCCTCCACTTT. This translates into CASSRQTVLNSPLHF.

The chain joins TRBV11-3 to TRBJ1-1; 7 nucleotides match TRBD1. This CDR3 has 16 residues. The V gene's germline CDR1 is SGHNT and CDR2 YENEEA. J gave up 4 bases and V 4 bases, and 12 bases lay outside the gene matches. The CDR3 spells CASSSLDPTGRTEAFF. Written as DNA, the CDR3 is TGTGCCAGCAGCTCCCTAGACCCGACAGGGCGCACTGAAGCTTTCTTT. Full variable domain (remainder filled in from reference TRBV11-3 and TRBJ1-1): EAGVVQSPRYKIIEKKQPVAFWCNPISGHNTLYWYLQNLGQGPELLIRYENEEAVDDSQLPKDRFSAERLKGVDSTLKIQPAELGDSAVYLCASSSLDPTGRTEAFFGQGTRLTVV.

This chain uses TRBV7-9 with TRBJ2-1, with no clear D. CDR1 is SEHNR and CDR2 is FQNEAQ in the germline V gene (reference sequence). The CDR3 extends over 13 amino acids. V lost 6 bases and J lost 7, with 13 bases in between. The CDR3, as DNA: TGTGCCAGCAGTTTGATACCTACAAATGAGCAGTTCTTC. This codes for CASSLIPTNEQFF. Together with reference TRBV7-9 and TRBJ2-1, the CDR3 gives the full variable domain: DTGVSQNPRHKITKRGQNVTFRCDPISEHNRLYWYRQTLGQGPEFLTYFQNEAQLEKSRLLSDRFSAERPKGSFSTLEIQRTEQGDSAMYLCASSLIPTNEQFFGPGTRLTVL.

The CDR3 DNA reads TGTGCCAGCAGCTCGGCAGGGGAATACCAGCCCCAGCATTTT. Protein: CASSSAGEYQPQHF. The chain links TRBV7-9 to TRBJ1-5, with D maybe TRBD1 (6 bases). This CDR3 is 14 amino acids long. Germline values: CDR1 SEHNR, CDR2 FQNEAQ (reference sequence). V gave up 4 bases and J gave up 7 bases, with 14 bases separating them.

This clone was detected only once. The V and J genes are TRBV7-6 and TRBJ2-2, with D maybe TRBD1 (6 bases). Germline CDR1 is SGHVS and CDR2 is FNYEAQ. Trimming pared 5 bases from V and 4 bases from J, leaving 17 bases between. This CDR3 is 16 amino acids long. The CDR3 coding sequence is TGTGCCAGCAGCCGAGAGAACAGGGTAGTCACCGGGGAGCTGTTTTTT. Translating gives CASSRENRVVTGELFF. The full variable domain, completed using reference TRBV7-6 and TRBJ2-2, is GAGVSQSPRYKVTKRGQDVALRCDPISGHVSLYWYRQALGQGPEFLTYFNYEAQQDKSGLPNDRFSAERPEGSISTLTIQRTEQRDSAMYRCASSRENRVVTGELFFGEGSRLTVL.

The chain employs TRBV5-8 and TRBJ1-4; D ambiguous. V was cut by 4 bases and J by 7 bases, with 20 bases left in between. The germline V gene has CDR1 SGHTS and CDR2 YDEGEE. CDR3 length equals 16 residues. CDR3 sequence (DNA): TGTGCCAGCAGCCGGAGCGTAGGACCAAGGGTTGAAAAACTGTTTTTT. As protein: CASSRSVGPRVEKLFF. The complete variable domain, with remaining parts taken from reference TRBV5-8 and TRBJ1-4, reads EAGVTQSPTHLIKTRGQQATLRCSPISGHTSVYWYQQALGLGLQFLLWYDEGEERNRGNFPPRFSGRQFPNYSSELNVNALELEDSALYLCASSRSVGPRVEKLFFGSGTQLSVL.

This chain connects TRBV18 to TRBJ2-1, with 15 positions matching TRBD2. Germline V gene lookup returns CDR1 KGHSH and CDR2 LQKENI. V was clipped by 3 bases and J by 4 bases; unmatched bases: 4. The CDR3 contains 17 residues. Written as DNA, the CDR3 is TGTGCCAGCTCACCCGTGGGACTAGCGGGAGGTTACAATGAGCAGTTCTTC. Protein product: CASSPVGLAGGYNEQFF.

This clone was seen a single time. This chain uses TRBV4-1 with TRBJ1-1, with unresolved D. In germline, CDR1 is MGHRA, CDR2 YSYEKL. This CDR3 is 17 amino acids long. V dropped 0 bases and J dropped 3 bases, with 17 bases sitting between them. The CDR3 protein is CASSQESPGVWDTEAFF. CDR3 in DNA: TGCGCCAGCAGCCAAGAATCGCCCGGCGTGTGGGACACTGAAGCTTTCTTT.